Listed here are 16 T cell receptor beta chains from one sample, sequenced in a study of a mutant IDH1 vaccine in newly diagnosed glioma. Time point of the sample: week 47, end of study. The investigators gave 300 ug of mutant IDH1 20-mer peptide in each vaccine dose, together with topical imiquimod. The table came from immunoSEQ multiplex PCR; TCRdb's copy has only in-frame clones and leaves some out. The repertoire holds about 34,000 clones, with around 87% as singletons. These receptors have no identified antigens. Here the sequenced sample was PBMCs, taken from a glioma patient whose treatment included an IDH1 peptide vaccine. The receptors were gathered from a woman between 25 and 40 years old with glioma.

The chain uses TRBV27 and TRBJ2-7; tentatively, D is TRBD1 (5 bases). Trimming left V 3 bases short and J 5 bases short, with 8 bases between. CDR1 MNHEY and CDR2 SMNVEV come from the germline V gene (reference sequence). There are 12 residues in the CDR3. The CDR3 loop reads CASSFIGDEQYF. The CDR3 DNA reads as TGTGCCAGCAGTTTCATAGGGGACGAGCAGTACTTC.

The chain is built from TRBV2 and TRBJ1-2; a weak D match, TRBD1 (5 bases). The ends were cut back, 6 bases at V and 8 bases at J, with 13 bases in the middle. Germline V gene sequence: CDR1 SNHLY, CDR2 FYNNEI. CDR3 length: 12 amino acids. The CDR3 bases are TGTGCCAGCAGGGGGGACGGGGAAGGCTACACCTTC. Protein: CASRGDGEGYTF.

A word on this clone: At one boundary the junction diverges from the germline segment, which might be a read error. The chain joins TRBV19 to TRBJ1-3, with unresolved D. The length of the CDR3 is 12 residues. Germline CDR1 is LNHDA and CDR2 is SQIVND (reference sequence). This chain's CDR3 is CASSMYGDTIYF. DNA of the CDR3: TGTGCCAGTAGTATGTATGGAGACACCATATATTTT.

The rearrangement joins TRBV30 to TRBJ1-1, with no clear D. Germline V lookup: CDR1 GTSNPN, CDR2 SVGIG (reference sequence). Trimming took 0 bases from V and 0 from J, leaving 20 bases between them. The CDR3 sequence is 18 residues long. The CDR3, as DNA: TGTGCCTGGAGTGTATTTGGCGCAGAATCGATCATGAACACTGAAGCTTTCTTT. It specifies CAWSVFGAESIMNTEAFF.

The chain recombines TRBV4-1 with TRBJ2-7; D gene ambiguous. V was cut by 3 bases and J by 3 bases, with 12 bases left in between. The CDR3 length is 14 residues. Germline V gives CDR1 MGHRA, CDR2 YSYEKL. The chain's CDR3 is CASSHDGGDYEQYF. CDR3 nucleotide sequence: TGCGCCAGCAGCCATGACGGTGGGGACTACGAGCAGTACTTC.

The rearrangement uses TRBV29-1 and TRBJ1-2; D is unclear. This CDR3 is 12 amino acids long. Germline V lookup: CDR1 SQVTM, CDR2 ANQGSEA. Trimming stripped 3 bases from V and 0 bases from J, with 5 bases between. Here the CDR3 reads CSVEVPNYGYTF. The CDR3 bases are TGCAGCGTTGAGGTCCCTAACTATGGCTACACCTTC. The full variable domain, in which reference TRBV29-1 and TRBJ1-2 provide the parts outside the CDR3, is SAVISQKPSRDICQRGTSLTIQCQVDSQVTMMFWYRQQPGQSLTLIATANQGSEATYESGFVIDKFPISRPNLTFSTLTVSNMSPEDSSIYLCSVEVPNYGYTFGSGTRLTVV.

V gene TRBV5-1 combines with J gene TRBJ1-1, with D possibly TRBD1 on 6 matching bases. The CDR3 spans 16 residues. From germline, CDR1 is SGHRS and CDR2 YFSETQ. Between the trimmed V and J ends, which lost 5 bases and 6 bases, there was a span of 23 bases. The CDR3 DNA sequence: TGCGCCAGCAGGAAAAACACAGGGAGGGGTAAGCCTGAAGCTTTCTTT. Translation: CASRKNTGRGKPEAFF.

CDR3 sequence: CASSQERYGYTF. Written as DNA, the CDR3 is TGCGCCAGCAGCCAAGAAAGATATGGCTACACCTTC. The genes are TRBV4-1 and TRBJ1-2, with D uncertain. V was shortened by 0 bases and J by 5 bases, with 4 bases between the two germline ends. The germline gives CDR1 MGHRA, CDR2 YSYEKL. This CDR3 comprises 12 residues.

There are a few counts of this clone. V and J are TRBV6-1 and TRBJ1-1; no clear D gene. The germline gives CDR1 MNHNS, CDR2 SASEGT. The CDR3 runs to 15 residues. V dropped 2 bases and J dropped 0 bases, with 10 bases sitting between them. The CDR3 is CASSENVGMNTEAFF. For the CDR3, the DNA is TGTGCCAGCAGTGAAAATGTGGGGATGAACACTGAAGCTTTCTTT.

J is TRBJ1-1 and V is TRBV5-4; D is unclear. The CDR3 extends over 14 amino acids. From germline, CDR1 is SGHNT and CDR2 YYREEE (reference sequence). Trimming left V 2 bases short and J 5 bases short, with 13 bases between. CDR3 loop: CASSLLSLGTEAFF. CDR3 nucleotide sequence: TGTGCCAGCAGCTTACTGAGCTTGGGTACTGAAGCTTTCTTT.

The chain is built from TRBV30 and TRBJ1-5; D may be TRBD1 (5 bases). Trimming took 0 bases from V and 5 from J, leaving 29 bases between them. The CDR3 has 20 residues. The V gene's germline CDR1 is GTSNPN and CDR2 SVGIG (reference sequence). The CDR3 region has the DNA TGTGCCTGGAGTGTACGTAAAGGGACCGGCCGGCAATTAATGGATCAGCCCCAGCATTTT. This codes for CAWSVRKGTGRQLMDQPQHF.

The gene calls are TRBV7-2 and TRBJ2-7; D is unclear. Germline-derived CDR1 and CDR2 are SGHTA and FQGNSA. The CDR3 covers 14 residues. V shed 3 bases and J shed 5 bases, with 14 bases lying between them. The CDR3 DNA reads TGTGCCAGCAGCTTCCTAAATCGCGACGACGAGCAGTACTTC. As protein: CASSFLNRDDEQYF.

The chain is built from TRBV5-6 and TRBJ2-7; weak D call: TRBD1 (5 bases). Germline loops: CDR1 SGHDT, CDR2 YYEEEE. The CDR3 has 12 amino acids. V lost 2 bases, J lost 6 bases, and 9 bases lay in between. The CDR3 DNA follows: TGTGCCAGCAGCTTCCTGCAGGGCGAGCAGTACTTC. Encoded protein: CASSFLQGEQYF.

The chain couples TRBV13 to TRBJ2-2, with TRBD1 matching over 7 bases. In germline, CDR1 is PRHDT, CDR2 FYEKMQ (reference sequence). Unmatched junction bases numbered 4, after V lost 5 bases and J lost 1 base. The CDR3 consists of 15 residues. The CDR3 reads CASSENRGNTGELFF. The DNA of the CDR3 is TGTGCCAGCAGCGAAAACAGGGGGAACACCGGGGAGCTGTTTTTT.

This clone was observed a handful of times. The rearrangement joins TRBV7-6 to TRBJ1-1; D remains ambiguous. The CDR3 contains 12 residues. Trimming stripped 4 bases from V and 8 bases from J, with 11 bases between. CDR1 and CDR2 from the germline V gene are SGHVS and FNYEAQ. The CDR3 DNA sequence: TGTGCCAGCAGCTCGGGAGGTGTCGAAGCTTTCTTT. Its protein is CASSSGGVEAFF.

V gene TRBV14 combines with J gene TRBJ1-2; D gene ambiguous. The V end lost 1 base, the J end lost 3 bases, and 6 bases lay between the germline ends. CDR1 is SGHDN, CDR2 FVKESK, per germline. The CDR3 extends over 13 amino acids. CDR3 DNA sequence: TGTGCCAGCAGCCAAGGCGATTACTATGGCTACACCTTC. Translated, it gives CASSQGDYYGYTF.